The present T cell receptor beta chain was sequenced within a study of T cell responses to AZD1222 COVID-19 vaccine. The CDR3 is 15 amino acids. Trimming shortened V by 2 bases and J by 7 bases, and 18 bases separated the two germline ends. The V gene's germline CDR1 is MNHEY and CDR2 SMNVEV (reference sequence). Remarks on this clone: Its cognate antigen is unknown.

Findings of the study overall: The study sampled repertoires only after the peak T cell response. At baseline, just five to seven AZD1222 recipients tested seropositive.

Assay used: immunoSEQ multiplex PCR; TCRdb lists only in-frame clones, some missing. In the table there are 150,000 to 170,000 clones, under 95% of which are singletons. Source: peripheral blood, taken on day 0 of AZD1222 vaccination. The sequence derives from an adult in good health. The chain carries TRBV27 and TRBJ2-7; the D call may be TRBD1 or TRBD2 (6 bases each). Written as DNA, the CDR3 is TGTGCCAGCAGTTTAGCGGGACACCCTCTACCTGAGCAGTACTTC. Its protein is CASSLAGHPLPEQYF.